This TCR beta chain was found in a study of PD-L1 blockade in urothelial cancer (dated by TCRdb to the late 2010s). For the wider study: All patients started therapy around 2014 and received atezolizumab 1,200 mg intravenously every 3 weeks. The study, an exploratory multi-omic analysis, examined somatic, immune and clinical correlates of response to PD-L1 blockade with atezolizumab in urothelial cancer. Blood samples gave median yields of around 140,000 T cells and more than 80,000 unique TCRs, along with a median clonality of 0.080. Durable clinical benefit meant progression-free survival longer than 6 months, and TCR features were also tested against progression-free and overall survival. TCR sequencing covered pretreatment tumor samples and matched, serially collected peripheral blood taken before and after atezolizumab treatment. Durable clinical benefit was achieved by nine patients but not by the remaining 20. About 90% of the roughly 29 patients were identified as males with urothelial cancer of bladder origin, and a prior smoking history was reported by 18 of 29 patients. An ECOG performance status of 0 or 1 was recorded for the patients, and 0 to 3 prior chemotherapy regimens had been received by the patients. Pretreatment blood TCR-seq was available for under 35 patients, at least one posttreatment blood collection was obtained for around 25 patients, and tumor TCR-seq was available for around 25 patients. In the same patients, whole exome sequencing and RNA sequencing of pretreatment tumors were performed in addition to TCR sequencing. Blood samples were analyzed at 3 weeks after treatment start (second dose) and at 6 weeks after treatment start.

A remark on this clone: Its target antigen remains unknown. Within one base of it there is no much larger clone, and no base qualities were kept.

To estimate absolute template abundance from read counts, synthetic TCR analog templates were spiked into each PCR. Using the immunoSEQ assay, TCRbeta CDR3 regions were amplified from genomic DNA with bias-controlled V and J gene primers. Sequencing of rearranged TCRbeta segments was performed at approximately 20X coverage. Per the original workflow: Sequencing errors were corrected by clustering and CDR3s were annotated against IMGT to assign V, D and J genes. Downstream analyses used only productive TCRbeta rearrangements and left out out-of-frame or stop-codon sequences. To compute clonality, Shannon entropy was normalized by the log of the number of unique productive sequences and then subtracted from one. Fisher's exact test with Benjamini-Hochberg correction, using a cutoff of adjusted p below 0.01, was how clones that differed between time points or between blood and tumor were identified. The table was pulled from immuneACCESS by TCRdb, which kept in-frame rearrangements only. Such tables lose some clones; where checked, under half of the loss comes from unresolved V genes, and the rest has no known cause. From that table come the V and J calls and clone size; the DNA was used to work out D and trimming. The sample table shows roughly 87,000 clones, and about 90% are seen once. Clones ranked in the top ten supply more than 5.5% of the sample.

The cohort comprised fewer than 35 patients with locally advanced or metastatic urothelial carcinoma treated at Memorial Sloan Kettering on a trial protocol. Peripheral blood mononuclear cells were collected from each patient pretreatment and during treatment, giving between 1 and 8 total time points per patient. The Qiagen DNeasy Blood extraction kit was used to purify genomic DNA from total PBMCs and tumor samples. PBMCs were collected pretreatment and during treatment, and were isolated and stored as previously described. Relative to germline, V is missing 5 bases and J is missing 2 bases, with 8 bases of the junction outside any gene match. CDR1 and CDR2 were assigned from the germline V gene as ENHRY and SYGVKD. The CDR3 sequence holds 16 residues, the cysteine and phenylalanine included. Of all the DNA, just the CDR3 is kept, 48 bases in frame from base 1. Study-wide conclusions, independent of this receptor: Small sample size (n ≈ 29) and many exploratory analyses mean the results are intended to be hypothesis-generating. A pretreatment peripheral blood TCR clonality below the median was linked to improved progression-free and overall survival. Greater expansion of tumor-associated TCR clones in peripheral blood 3 weeks after the start of treatment was observed in patients with durable benefit (n of about 20, p = 0.022).

The TCR was taken from a woman aged 70 to 79 with urothelial cancer. Here the chain combines TRBV10-3 and TRBJ1-3; TRBD1 agrees with 8 junctional bases. The material was PBMCs, obtained around atezolizumab (anti-PD-L1) treatment. At the DNA level, the sequence is TGTGCCATCAGTACGGCTGGGACAGGTACTGGAAACACCATATATTTT. It translates to CAISTAGTGTGNTIYF.